This paragraph covers one TCR beta chain sequence. Its antigen is currently unknown. CDR1 is MNHGY and CDR2 is SAAAGT in the germline V gene. Trimming cost V 7 bases and J 16 bases; bases outside gene matches: 16. The CDR3 spans 13 residues. Profiled with immunoSEQ multiplex PCR; TCRdb holds only in-frame clones, not every one. The top ten hold roughly 20% of the sample, which has about 3,000 clones, under 20% seen once. The data were obtained in a study of T cells in localized non-small cell lung cancer. Overall study results and limits: Uninvolved nearby lung showed the greatest T cell clonality, exceeding that found in tumor.

Sample: lung tumor tissue, taken before any cancer treatment. The origin of this receptor is a man aged 35-75 years with stage I squamous cell lung carcinoma. The chain employs TRBV6-8 and TRBJ2-1; TRBD2 aligns across 7 bases. The CDR3 sequence is CASKGLAGTKSFF. The CDR3 coding sequence is TGTGCCAGCAAAGGACTCGCCGGGACTAAGTCTTTCTTC.